The 21 T cell receptor beta chains below were found in one sample sequenced in a study of blood T cells in healthy people across ages. It was with a sample-barcoded 5' primer and a J-beta primer mix that a second PCR of roughly 7 to 12 cycles was run. From the 5' RACE reads, TCRdb called clonotypes with MiXCR, one entry per CDR3 protein. The table has about 620,000 distinct CDR3 sequences, around 21% seen once. The sample was blood. The origin of the receptors is a man in his 70s in good health.

The rearrangement joins TRBV20-1 to TRBJ2-7; TRBD2 agrees at 8 bases. V lost 5 bases to trimming and J lost 6 bases; unmatched junction nucleotides: 9. The CDR3 contains 13 residues. Germline-derived CDR1 and CDR2 are DFQATT and SNEGSKA (reference sequence). CDR3 residues: CSAPGLVGTEQYF. The CDR3 coding sequence is TGCAGTGCTCCGGGACTAGTGGGGACCGAGCAGTACTTC.

For the CDR3, the DNA is TGTGCCACCAGTGATCATCTAGCGTCCGAGACCCAGTACTTC. Protein: CATSDHLASETQYF. V and J are TRBV24-1 and TRBJ2-5, with TRBD2 as a possible D gene (6 bases). This CDR3 has 14 residues. Germline values: CDR1 KGHDR, CDR2 SFDVKD. Trimming removed 3 bases at V and 5 bases at J, with 12 bases between.

The chain combines TRBV12-3 or TRBV12-4 with TRBJ2-1, with 7 bases fitting TRBD2. The trim removed 2 bases at V and 3 bases at J, leaving 4 bases unmatched. The CDR3 length is 15 residues. Written as DNA, the CDR3 is TGTGCCAGCAGTTTACAGCGGGAAAACTACAATGAGCAGTTCTTC. Translated, it gives CASSLQRENYNEQFF.

This clonotype was found many times. This rearrangement joins TRBV2 to TRBJ1-1, with 8 bases fitting TRBD1. The germline CDR1 and CDR2 sequences are SNHLY and FYNNEI. The length of the CDR3 is 15 residues. The trim removed 5 bases at V and 3 bases at J, leaving 8 bases unmatched. Here the CDR3 reads CASSLLQGAYTEAFF. The CDR3 DNA reads as TGTGCCAGCAGTCTTCTCCAGGGGGCGTACACTGAAGCTTTCTTT.

Only a few counts were recorded for this clonotype. The V gene is TRBV5-1, the J gene TRBJ1-4; a possible D gene is TRBD1 (5 bases). The CDR3 contains 16 residues. With 4 bases removed from V and 2 bases from J, the gap between germline ends came to 15 bases. The germline CDR1 and CDR2 sequences are SGHRS and YFSETQ. CDR3 sequence reads: CASSAVGGSTNEKLFF. The CDR3, as DNA: TGCGCCAGCAGCGCTGTCGGGGGGTCCACTAATGAAAAACTGTTTTTT.

The genes are TRBV12-3 or TRBV12-4 and TRBJ2-1; TRBD2 agrees at 8 bases. This CDR3 is 16 amino acids long. J gave up 3 bases and V 4 bases, and 8 bases lay outside the gene matches. Here the CDR3 reads CASSSLSGSIYNEQFF. As DNA, the CDR3 is TGTGCCAGCAGTTCACTGAGCGGGAGTATCTACAATGAGCAGTTCTTC.

This chain links TRBV20-1 with TRBJ2-1, with 11 bases matching TRBD2. Germline CDR1 reads DFQATT; CDR2 reads SNEGSKA (reference sequence). The J segment lost 7 bases and the V segment lost 5 bases, leaving 7 bases of the junction unmatched. The CDR3 is made up of 14 amino acids. For the CDR3, the DNA is TGCAGTGCTTATAGCGGGAGGGCCGGGAATGAGCAGTTCTTC. Its translation is CSAYSGRAGNEQFF.

The chain joins TRBV6-5 to TRBJ1-1, with D possibly TRBD1 on 5 matching bases. The germline gives CDR1 MNHEY, CDR2 SVGAGI. The V gene lost 2 bases and the J gene lost 2 bases, with 9 bases spanning the gap. CDR3 length: 14 residues. The chain's CDR3 is CASSYPGANTEAFF. Written as DNA, the CDR3 is TGTGCCAGCAGTTACCCCGGGGCTAACACTGAAGCTTTCTTT.

There are many counts of this clonotype. The V call is TRBV12-3 or TRBV12-4, the J call TRBJ2-1, with TRBD2 identical over 11 bases. The CDR3 is 20 residues long. The trim removed 5 bases at V and 0 bases at J, leaving 15 bases unmatched. The CDR3 DNA is TGTGCCAGCAGTCACCCCACCCTACTAGCGGGAGAAAGCTCCTACAATGAGCAGTTCTTC. Amino acids: CASSHPTLLAGESSYNEQFF.

This clonotype was detected only a few times. The chain has TRBV20-1 and TRBJ2-7, with 14 nucleotides matching TRBD2. The V gene end was trimmed by 7 bases and the J gene end by 6 bases; junction bases not matched to a gene: 5. Germline lookup yields CDR1 DFQATT and CDR2 SNEGSKA (reference sequence). The CDR3 spans 13 residues. The CDR3: CSVQGLAGVEQYF. The DNA of the CDR3 is TGCAGTGTCCAGGGACTAGCGGGAGTCGAGCAGTACTTC.

This clonotype was observed many times. This chain links TRBV6-5 with TRBJ2-3, with a weak D call TRBD2 (6 bases). V lost 8 bases to trimming and J lost 2 bases, with 14 bases between them. CDR1 and CDR2 (germline): MNHEY, SVGAGI. The CDR3 loop spans 14 amino acids. CDR3 loop: CASRDSDTTDTQYF. The CDR3 DNA reads as TGTGCCAGCCGGGACTCCGATACCACAGATACGCAGTATTTT.

As regards this clonotype: This CDR3 fails to terminate in the conserved phenylalanine or tryptophan, so it likely reflects a read error. J is TRBJ1-5 and V is TRBV20-1, with 8 nucleotides matching TRBD1. CDR1 and CDR2 (germline): DFQATT, SNEGSKA (reference sequence). The CDR3 runs 14 residues. V lost 6 bases to trimming and J lost 4 bases; unmatched junction nucleotides: 8. This CDR3 reads CSAKRDRTNQPQHL. The CDR3 DNA reads as TGCAGTGCAAAACGGGACAGGACTAATCAGCCCCAGCATCTT.

There are a few counts of this clonotype. The junction shows a germline mismatch at one end, possibly a read error. This rearrangement joins TRBV20-1 to TRBJ2-3; TRBD1 might be the D (6 bases). Germline-derived CDR1 and CDR2 are DFQATT and SNEGSKA (reference sequence). There are 14 residues in the CDR3. The CDR3 here is CGAPSGTHTDTQYF. In DNA form, the CDR3 reads TGCGGTGCTCCCAGTGGGACACACACAGATACGCAGTATTTT.

At least ten counts were recorded for this clonotype. The chain is built from TRBV28 and TRBJ2-5; no reliable D call. The V gene lost 3 bases and the J gene lost 5 bases, with 4 bases spanning the gap. In germline, CDR1 is MDHEN, CDR2 SYDVKM. The CDR3 contains 11 residues. This CDR3 reads CASSFTETQYF. The CDR3 DNA sequence: TGTGCCAGCAGTTTTACGGAGACCCAGTACTTC.

The rearrangement uses TRBV27 and TRBJ2-1; D remains ambiguous. Germline CDR1 MNHEY, CDR2 SMNVEV (reference sequence). The CDR3 consists of 13 residues. V lost 5 bases and J lost 8, with 13 bases in between. This CDR3 reads CASSHPLDDEQFF. The CDR3 bases are TGTGCCAGCAGTCACCCCTTAGACGATGAGCAGTTCTTC.

This clonotype was detected only a few times. This chain joins TRBV5-4 and TRBJ2-3; D is unresolved. The CDR3 spans 15 residues. Germline CDR1 SGHNT, CDR2 YYREEE (reference sequence). Trimming cost V 0 bases and J 6 bases, with 14 bases left between them. CDR3 nucleotide sequence: TGTGCCAGCAGCTTGGATTATGGAATAGGCGATACGCAGTATTTT. It codes for CASSLDYGIGDTQYF.

The V gene is TRBV5-1, the J gene TRBJ1-1; no clear D. CDR3 size: 11 residues. V lost 6 bases and J 3 bases, leaving 6 bases between the germline ends. The germline gives CDR1 SGHRS, CDR2 YFSETQ. Here the CDR3 DNA reads TGCGCCAGCACGGGAGACACTGAAGCTTTCTTT. Protein sequence: CASTGDTEAFF. The variable domain in full, with the rest retrieved from reference TRBV5-1 and TRBJ1-1, is KAGVTQTPRYLIKTRGQQVTLSCSPISGHRSVSWYQQTPGQGLQFLFEYFSETQRNKGNFPGRFSGRQFSNSRSEMNVSTLELGDSALYLCASTGDTEAFFGQGTRLTVV.

The gene calls are TRBV20-1 and TRBJ2-1; 11 nucleotides align to TRBD2. The CDR3 spans 13 residues. The V and J ends lost 7 bases and 7 bases, in that order; junction bases with no gene match: 6. Germline V CDR1 and CDR2: DFQATT, SNEGSKA (reference sequence). CDR3 nucleotides: TGCAGTGGGCTAGCGGGAGGAGAAAATGAGCAGTTCTTC. Residues: CSGLAGGENEQFF.

A note on this clonotype: The CDR3 does not close with the conserved phenylalanine or tryptophan, likely indicating a read error. V usage is TRBV12-3 or TRBV12-4 and J usage is TRBJ2-3, with D perhaps matching TRBD2 (5 bases). This CDR3 region has 14 residues. The ends were cut back, 5 bases at V and 4 bases at J, with 13 bases in the middle. The CDR3 DNA follows: TGTGCCAGCAGTCCTAGCCTGGGAGCAGATACGCAGTATTCC. Its protein is CASSPSLGADTQYS.

As DNA, the CDR3 is TGCGCCAGCAGCTTGAATGACAGGGAGACCCAGTACTTC. Its protein product is CASSLNDRETQYF. The V gene is TRBV5-1, the J gene TRBJ2-5, with D maybe TRBD1 (6 bases). Trimming left V 1 base short and J 5 bases short, with 9 bases between. The CDR3 contains 13 residues. Germline V CDR1 and CDR2: SGHRS, YFSETQ.

This clonotype was counted between two and nine times. Since the CDR3 does not end with the conserved phenylalanine or tryptophan, this likely comes from a read error. The chain has TRBV3-1 and TRBJ1-2; TRBD1 might be the D (5 bases). The CDR3 runs to 14 residues. Trimming left V 4 bases short and J 6 bases short, with 15 bases between. Germline-derived CDR1 and CDR2 are LGHDT and YNNKEL (reference sequence). CDR3 sequence reads: CASSPPGKGHGYTL. The CDR3 DNA follows: TGTGCCAGCAGCCCTCCGGGGAAGGGACATGGCTACACCCTC.